The 13 T cell receptor beta chains below come from one sample, sequenced in a study of tumor and adjacent non-tumor tissue in lung cancer. Three rounds of nested PCR, following a modified ARM-PCR protocol, produced the TCRbeta library. TCRdb re-derived calls from the multiplex PCR reads in MiXCR, one entry per CDR3 protein. The data show 68,000 or so distinct CDR3 sequences, just under 60% seen once. No cell sorting was done before RNA was extracted from the tissue. Sequenced material: lung tumor tissue. The receptor set was obtained from a middle-aged man with non-small cell lung cancer.

This clonotype occurred many times. The chain employs TRBV20-1 and TRBJ1-1; D ambiguous. V was pared by 0 bases and J by 5 bases, with 7 bases between. The CDR3 totals 12 residues. Germline V CDR1 and CDR2: DFQATT, SNEGSKA (reference sequence). The CDR3: CSAREPGTEAFF. CDR3 in DNA: TGCAGTGCTAGAGAACCCGGGACTGAAGCTTTCTTT.

This sequence joins TRBV7-2 and TRBJ1-3, with D hard to call. This CDR3 is 12 amino acids long. V lost 5 bases and J lost 4, with 6 bases in between. Germline V gene data show CDR1 as SGHTA and CDR2 as FQGNSA. The DNA for the CDR3 is TGTGCCAGCAGCCAGTGGGGAAACACCATATATTTT. Amino acid sequence: CASSQWGNTIYF.

For this clonotype: This may stem from a read error, because a much larger clone lies one nucleotide away. The chain recombines TRBV28 with TRBJ1-5; D not resolved. Trimming left V 8 bases short and J 9 bases short, with 8 bases between. The germline CDR1 and CDR2 sequences are MDHEN and SYDVKM. This CDR3 contains 10 residues. The CDR3 region has the DNA TGTGCCAGCGCCGTGGGGCCCCAGCATTTT. This translates into CASAVGPQHF. Combining the CDR3 with reference TRBV28 and TRBJ1-5 gives the whole variable domain DVKVTQSSRYLVKRTGEKVFLECVQDMDHENMFWYRQDPGLGLRLIYFSYDVKMKEKGDIPEGYSVSREKKERFSLILESASTNQTSMYLCASAVGPQHFGDGTRLSIL.

This clonotype was recorded a few times. A read error may explain this, as a much larger clone is one base away. As the CDR3 is not closed by the conserved phenylalanine or tryptophan, this likely results from a read error. The V and J genes are TRBV29-1 and TRBJ1-4; D is uncertain. CDR1 SQVTM and CDR2 ANQGSEA come from the germline V gene. The CDR3 runs to 13 residues. Deletions cut 6 bases from V and 1 base from J, with 9 bases between. CDR3 coding DNA: TGCAGCGTCCGGACGGTAACTAATGAAAAACTGTTTTCT. This translates into CSVRTVTNEKLFS.

A word on this clonotype: This may arise from a read error, as a much more abundant clone is one base away. V usage is TRBV11-1 and J usage is TRBJ2-1, with D possibly being TRBD1 or TRBD2 (5 bases each). Trimming shortened V by 1 base and J by 10 bases, and 17 bases separated the two germline ends. The germline CDR1 and CDR2 sequences are SGHAT and FQDESV (reference sequence). The CDR3 runs to 15 residues. The CDR3 region is CASSLGIIGGEEQFF. CDR3 DNA: TGTGCCAGCAGCTTAGGAATAATTGGGGGAGAGGAGCAGTTCTTC.

Worth noting for this clonotype: Germline is not matched at one junction end, which may reflect a read error. The chain combines TRBV20-1 with TRBJ1-2, with D perhaps matching TRBD1 (6 bases). The CDR3 runs to 12 residues. Germline assignment: CDR1 DFQATT and CDR2 SNEGSKA (reference sequence). CDR3 sequence: CSARDGGYGYTF. CDR3 coding DNA: TGCAGTGCTAGAGACGGGGGCTATGGTTACACCTTC.

Details on this clonotype: Sequence at one end of the junction differs from germline and may be a read error. This sequence joins TRBV7-2 and TRBJ2-3, with D tentatively TRBD2 (6 bases). CDR1 is SGHTA, CDR2 FQGNSA, per germline. CDR3 length equals 14 residues. The CDR3 loop reads CVSGRDLSTDTQYF. The CDR3 DNA sequence: TGTGTCAGCGGGCGGGACCTTAGCACAGATACGCAGTATTTT.

This clonotype was observed once. Possible read error: a much larger clone is one base away. The V gene is TRBV6-5, the J gene TRBJ2-5, with a possible D match to TRBD1 (5 bases). The CDR3 consists of 13 residues. Trimming shortened V by 2 bases and J by 8 bases, and 12 bases separated the two germline ends. Germline V gene sequence: CDR1 MNHEY, CDR2 SVGAGI. CDR3 DNA: TGTGCCAGCAGTTACGAGGCAGGACATACCCAGTACTTC. It specifies CASSYEAGHTQYF.

As concerns this clonotype: One end of the junction varies from germline; a read error may be responsible. This chain uses TRBV29-1 with TRBJ2-7, with TRBD2 as a possible D gene (7 bases). The germline gives CDR1 SQVTM, CDR2 ANQGSEA. The CDR3 loop spans 14 amino acids. The CDR3 DNA follows: TGCAACGTTACTGGGGGGGCTAGCCCTCGTGAGCAGTACTTC. It specifies CNVTGGASPREQYF.

This clonotype was counted ten times or more. CDR3 sequence (DNA): TGTGCCAGCAGTGAATTCTTGGCAAAGGATGGCTACACCTTC. It is translated as CASSEFLAKDGYTF. This chain links TRBV6-1 with TRBJ1-2; D is unresolved. Between the trimmed V and J ends, which lost 2 bases and 6 bases, there was a span of 13 bases. This CDR3 comprises 14 residues. The germline V gene has CDR1 MNHNS and CDR2 SASEGT.

Remarks on this clonotype: This may arise from a read error, as a much more abundant clone is one base away. The chain joins TRBV11-2 to TRBJ2-7; the D is unclear. Germline V gene lookup returns CDR1 SGHAT and CDR2 FQNNGV. This CDR3 comprises 13 residues. V lost 7 bases and J lost 4, with 14 bases in between. The CDR3 sequence is CASNLMSVYEQYF. CDR3 coding DNA: TGTGCCAGCAACTTGATGAGTGTTTACGAGCAGTACTTC.

To note about this clonotype: The junction and the germline gene differ at one end; a read error may be behind it. V usage is TRBV6-5 and J usage is TRBJ1-1; 7 bases match TRBD1. From germline, CDR1 is MNHEY and CDR2 SVGAGI. The CDR3 is 14 residues long. The CDR3 region has the DNA TGTGCCAACAGTTACCTAGGGACAGCTAGTGGAGCTTTCTTT. Protein: CANSYLGTASGAFF.

This chain links TRBV10-3 with TRBJ2-5; D remains ambiguous. The CDR3 consists of 14 residues. Trimming cost V 2 bases and J 0 bases, with 7 bases left between them. Germline values: CDR1 ENHRY, CDR2 SYGVKD. DNA for the CDR3: TGTGCCATCAGTGAGGGCACAGACCAAGAGACCCAGTACTTC. Translation: CAISEGTDQETQYF.